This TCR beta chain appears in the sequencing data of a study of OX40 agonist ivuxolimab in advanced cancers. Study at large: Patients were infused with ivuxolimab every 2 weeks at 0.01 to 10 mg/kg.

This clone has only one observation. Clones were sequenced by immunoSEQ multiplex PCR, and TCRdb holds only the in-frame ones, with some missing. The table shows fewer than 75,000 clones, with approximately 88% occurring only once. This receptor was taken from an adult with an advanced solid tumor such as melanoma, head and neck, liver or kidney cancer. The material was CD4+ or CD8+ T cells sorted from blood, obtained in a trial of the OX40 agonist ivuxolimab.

As DNA, the CDR3 is TGTGCCAGCAGCCAAGCCGGCGTTCCCTGGAGGGCTTTCTTT. Encoded protein: CASSQAGVPWRAFF. The chain links TRBV14 to TRBJ1-1; the D is unclear. Per germline, CDR1 SGHDN and CDR2 FVKESK. The CDR3 spans 14 residues. The V end lost 1 base, the J end lost 11 bases, and 17 bases lay between the germline ends. Looking up the rest from reference TRBV14 and TRBJ1-1 gives the full variable domain: EAGVTQFPSHSVIEKGQTVTLRCDPISGHDNLYWYRRVMGKEIKFLLHFVKESKQDESGMPNNRFLAERTGGTYSTLKVQPAELEDSGVYFCASSQAGVPWRAFFGQGTRLTVV.